This record covers a single T cell receptor beta chain. The data stem from a study of blood T cell repertoires in COVID-19. Across the whole study: PBMCs, B-cell-depleted T cells, or T cells provided the cDNA or gDNA that made up the material.

The table came from immunoSEQ multiplex PCR; TCRdb's copy has only in-frame clones and leaves some out. The table records under 300,000 clones, roughly 89% of them present only once. With 8 bases removed from V and 2 bases from J, the gap between germline ends came to 12 bases. Germline CDR1 KGHDR, CDR2 SFDVKD. The CDR3 sequence is 14 residues long. Cohort allocation depended upon clinical history that participants reported. The sample comprised PBMCs or T cells enriched from blood (not recorded which). This rearrangement joins TRBV24-1 to TRBJ2-1; D not resolved. The receptor's source is a woman aged 55-69 years who had recovered from COVID-19. CDR3 residues: CATNIVRPYNEQFF. CDR3 nucleotides: TGTGCCACCAACATCGTGAGGCCCTACAATGAGCAGTTCTTC.